What follows is one TCR beta chain and its context. The sample originates from a study of blood T cell repertoires in COVID-19. Turning to the study itself: Acute and convalescent COVID-19 samples came from the United States, Italy and Spain. Sample material is recorded as cDNA or gDNA derived from T cells, B-cell-depleted T cells, or PBMCs.

In the authors' methods: The authors estimated nucleated cell counts from reference gene primer amplification. Profiling relied on immunoSEQ multiplex PCR, and the TCRdb table lists in-frame clones only, not all of them. V and J calls and clone size follow that table, whereas D and trimming were derived from the DNA. Here the sample spans about 27,000 clones, 88% being singletons. The CDR3 has 15 residues. The V and J ends lost 1 base and 2 bases respectively, with 12 bases between them. Germline V gene data show CDR1 as SGHRS and CDR2 as YFSETQ. This TCR came from a woman aged 50 to 65 with active COVID-19. The sequenced sample was peripheral blood. The chain combines TRBV5-1 with TRBJ1-1; TRBD1 might be the D (6 bases). The chain's CDR3 is CASSLSAGTNTEAFF. In nucleotides, the CDR3 is TGCGCCAGCAGCTTGAGTGCAGGGACAAACACTGAAGCTTTCTTT.